This T cell receptor (beta chain) was identified during a study of neurological immune-mediated disorders. Details on this clonotype: Compared with germline, one end of the junction differs, possibly owing to a read error.

MiXCR was run by TCRdb on the 5' RACE reads, yielding one entry per CDR3 protein. The data contain 55,000 to 70,000 distinct CDR3 sequences, around 10% of them singletons. The germline V gene has CDR1 SEHNR and CDR2 FQNEAQ (reference sequence). The CDR3 sequence is 15 residues long. Noted time point: longitudinal time-point 1 (baseline). From 2 million PBMCs stored at -80 C, the unsorted libraries were generated. Sequenced sample: PBMCs. V and J are TRBV7-9 and TRBJ1-6; possibly TRBD1 for D (5 bases). The sequence was obtained from a male donor with HTLV-1-associated myelopathy (HAM/TSP). The CDR3 is CASSLFRGSGSPLNF. In DNA form, the CDR3 reads TGTGCCAGCAGCCTATTTCGGGGCTCCGGTTCACCCCTCAACTTT.